Following are 9 T cell receptor beta chains from one sample sequenced in a study of CD8 T cells in ankylosing spondylitis. In TCRdb, the 5' RACE reads were re-called with MiXCR into one record per CDR3 protein. The sample consists of nearly 350,000 distinct CDR3 sequences, approximately 14% of them appearing once. The sample taken for sequencing was blood, either unsorted or a sorted T cell fraction (not recorded which). The receptor source for this set is a male donor with ankylosing spondylitis or in good health (not recorded which).

This clonotype has only a few counts. V gene TRBV6-2 or TRBV6-3 combines with J gene TRBJ1-5, with D unresolved. CDR1 and CDR2 (germline): MNHEY, SVGEGT. The V end was cut by 0 bases, the J end by 7 bases, with 10 bases between. This CDR3 region has 14 residues. CDR3 coding DNA: TGTGCCAGCAGTTACTCGATGAGGTCCCAGCCCCAGCATTTT. Amino acids: CASSYSMRSQPQHF.

The chain combines TRBV7-9 with TRBJ1-3; D not certain. The germline gives CDR1 SEHNR, CDR2 FQNEAQ (reference sequence). This CDR3 is 14 amino acids long. Trimming left V 5 bases short and J 0 bases short, with 8 bases between. The CDR3 protein is CASSQISSGNTIYF. The DNA for the CDR3 is TGTGCCAGCAGCCAAATTAGCTCTGGAAACACCATATATTTT.

Remarks on this clonotype: One end of the junction does not line up with germline, which may come from a read error. The chain couples TRBV7-2 to TRBJ2-2; D is unclear. The V gene's germline CDR1 is SGHTA and CDR2 FQGNSA. CDR3 length: 15 residues. DNA of the CDR3: TGTGCCAGCAGCCCTGGTCCCCTCTCCACCCGGGAGCTGTTTTTT. Residues: CASSPGPLSTRELFF.

This chain links TRBV6-1 with TRBJ2-3; 10 bases are shared with TRBD2. With V trimmed by 6 bases and J by 2 bases, 8 bases remained unmatched. Germline V gene data show CDR1 as MNHNS and CDR2 as SASEGT. CDR3 length equals 16 residues. This chain's CDR3 is CASSPGTSATTDTQYF. As DNA, the CDR3 is TGTGCCAGCAGCCCCGGGACTAGCGCAACCACAGATACGCAGTATTTT.

This sequence joins TRBV14 and TRBJ2-7, with 7 bases that match TRBD1. Germline V lookup: CDR1 SGHDN, CDR2 FVKESK. V lost 7 bases to trimming and J lost 0 bases; unmatched junction nucleotides: 3. There are 13 residues in the CDR3. In nucleotides, the CDR3 is TGTGCCAGCAACAGGGGTAACTCCTACGAGCAGTACTTC. Its protein is CASNRGNSYEQYF.

The CDR3 is CASSQTFPGEQFF. The CDR3 bases are TGTGCCAGCAGCCAAACCTTTCCGGGGGAGCAGTTCTTC. The V gene is TRBV3-1, the J gene TRBJ2-1; TRBD2 is a possible D gene (5 bases). Germline V gene data show CDR1 as LGHDT and CDR2 as YNNKEL (reference sequence). V lost 2 bases to trimming and J lost 10 bases, with 12 bases between them. The length of the CDR3 is 13 residues.

This clonotype was counted between two and nine times. The DNA for the CDR3 is TGTGCCAGCAGGGATTTAGCGGGACCCTACGAGCAGTACTTC. Protein: CASRDLAGPYEQYF. The chain is built from TRBV2 and TRBJ2-7; 8 bases fit TRBD2. CDR3 length equals 14 residues. With 6 bases clipped from V and 2 bases from J, the junction kept 6 bases outside the gene matches. Looked up from germline, CDR1 is SNHLY and CDR2 is FYNNEI. Full variable domain (rest looked up from reference TRBV2 and TRBJ2-7): EPEVTQTPSHQVTQMGQEVILRCVPISNHLYFYWYRQILGQKVEFLVSFYNNEISEKSEIFDDQFSVERPDGSNFTLKIRSTKLEDSAMYFCASRDLAGPYEQYFGPGTRLTVT.

This chain connects TRBV2 to TRBJ2-2; weak D call: TRBD1 (5 bases). The CDR3 runs 14 residues. The V gene lost 4 bases and the J gene lost 5 bases, with 11 bases spanning the gap. CDR1 is SNHLY, CDR2 FYNNEI, per germline. The CDR3 protein is CASSVQGPTGELFF. Here the CDR3 DNA reads TGTGCCAGCAGTGTCCAGGGCCCGACCGGGGAGCTGTTTTTT.

In its sample, this clonotype was seen a few times. The chain carries TRBV25-1 and TRBJ1-4; no reliable D call. The V end was cut by 4 bases, the J end by 7 bases, with 13 bases between. Per germline, CDR1 MGHDK and CDR2 SYGVNS. There are 14 residues in the CDR3. CDR3 amino acids: CASSVRTWSEKLFF. DNA of the CDR3: TGTGCCAGCAGTGTACGGACTTGGAGTGAAAAACTGTTTTTT.